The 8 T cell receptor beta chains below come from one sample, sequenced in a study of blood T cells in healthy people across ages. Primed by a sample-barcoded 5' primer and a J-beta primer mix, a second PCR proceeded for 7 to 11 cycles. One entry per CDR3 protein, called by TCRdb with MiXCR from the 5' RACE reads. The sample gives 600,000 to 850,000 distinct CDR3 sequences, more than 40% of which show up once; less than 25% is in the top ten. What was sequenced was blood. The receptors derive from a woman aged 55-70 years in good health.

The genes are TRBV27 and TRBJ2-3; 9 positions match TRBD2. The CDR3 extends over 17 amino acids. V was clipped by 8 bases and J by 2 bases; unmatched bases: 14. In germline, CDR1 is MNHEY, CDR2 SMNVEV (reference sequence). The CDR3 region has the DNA TGTGCCAGCCGGGCGGAGCGGGGGGCCGGTTTCACAGATACGCAGTATTTT. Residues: CASRAERGAGFTDTQYF.

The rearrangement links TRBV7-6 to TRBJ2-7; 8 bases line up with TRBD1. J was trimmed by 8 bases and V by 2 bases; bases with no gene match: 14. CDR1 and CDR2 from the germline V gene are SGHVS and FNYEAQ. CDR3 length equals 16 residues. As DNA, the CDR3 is TGTGCCAGCAGCTTAAACCCCGGACAGGGCCTCGGCAAGCAGTACTTC. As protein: CASSLNPGQGLGKQYF.

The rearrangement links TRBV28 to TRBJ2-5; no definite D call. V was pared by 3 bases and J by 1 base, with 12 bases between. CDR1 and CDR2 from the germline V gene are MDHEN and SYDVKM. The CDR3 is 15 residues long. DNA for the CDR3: TGTGCCAGCAGTTTGTATGCGAGGTTCCAAGAGACCCAGTACTTC. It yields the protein CASSLYARFQETQYF. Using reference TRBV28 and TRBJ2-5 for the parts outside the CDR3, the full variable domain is DVKVTQSSRYLVKRTGEKVFLECVQDMDHENMFWYRQDPGLGLRLIYFSYDVKMKEKGDIPEGYSVSREKKERFSLILESASTNQTSMYLCASSLYARFQETQYFGPGTRLLVL.

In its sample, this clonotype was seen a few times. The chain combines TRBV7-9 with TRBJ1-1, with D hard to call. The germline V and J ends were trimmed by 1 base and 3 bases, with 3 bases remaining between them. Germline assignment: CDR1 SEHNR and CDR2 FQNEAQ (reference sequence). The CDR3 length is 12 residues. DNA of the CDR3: TGTGCCAGCAGCTTAGAGGACACTGAAGCTTTCTTT. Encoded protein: CASSLEDTEAFF.

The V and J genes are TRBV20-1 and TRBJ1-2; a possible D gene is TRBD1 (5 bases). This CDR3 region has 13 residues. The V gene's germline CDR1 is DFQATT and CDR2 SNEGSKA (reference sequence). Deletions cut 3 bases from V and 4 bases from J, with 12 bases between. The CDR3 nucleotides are TGCAGTGCTAGTGGGAGGGGTAGCTATGGCTACACCTTC. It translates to CSASGRGSYGYTF.

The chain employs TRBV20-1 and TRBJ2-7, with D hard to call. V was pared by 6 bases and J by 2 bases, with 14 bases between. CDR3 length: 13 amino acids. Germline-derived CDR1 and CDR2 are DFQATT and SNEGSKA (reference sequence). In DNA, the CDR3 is TGCAGTGCCTCTCTGTTAAGGACCTACGAGCAGTACTTC. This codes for CSASLLRTYEQYF.

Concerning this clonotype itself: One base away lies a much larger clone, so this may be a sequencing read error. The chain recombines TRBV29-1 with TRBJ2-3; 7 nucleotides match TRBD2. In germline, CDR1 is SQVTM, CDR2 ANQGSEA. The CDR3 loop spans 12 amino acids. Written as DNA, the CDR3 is TGCAGCGTTGGGGAGGGTGCAGATGCGCAGTATTTT. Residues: CSVGEGADAQYF.

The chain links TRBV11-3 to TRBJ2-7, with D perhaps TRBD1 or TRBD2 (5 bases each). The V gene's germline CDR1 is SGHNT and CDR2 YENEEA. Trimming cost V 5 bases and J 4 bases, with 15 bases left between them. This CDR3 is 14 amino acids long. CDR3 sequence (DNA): TGTGCCAGCAGCACCCGGGACGGAAGATACGAGCAGTACTTC. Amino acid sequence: CASSTRDGRYEQYF.